A single sample is the source of the 19 T cell receptor beta chains below, sequenced in a study of OX40 agonist ivuxolimab in advanced cancers. TCRdb's copy holds only in-frame clones and misses some; the assay was immunoSEQ multiplex PCR. The sample lists tens of thousands of clones, around 90% occurring once. The source material was CD4+ or CD8+ T cells sorted from blood, sampled in a trial of the OX40 agonist ivuxolimab. These receptors were collected from an adult with an advanced solid tumor such as melanoma, head and neck, liver or kidney cancer.

This CDR3 is CATHFGGPNTEAFF. The CDR3 nucleotides are TGTGCCACCCATTTTGGGGGCCCGAACACTGAAGCTTTCTTT. The chain links TRBV28 to TRBJ1-1, with D perhaps matching TRBD1 (6 bases). Germline assignment: CDR1 MDHEN and CDR2 SYDVKM. V shed 10 bases and J shed 1 base, with 16 bases lying between them. The CDR3 has 14 residues.

The chain employs TRBV28 and TRBJ1-2; 10 bases match TRBD1. V was pared by 4 bases and J by 4 bases, with 3 bases of the junction left unmatched. From germline, CDR1 is MDHEN and CDR2 SYDVKM. The CDR3 is 14 amino acids. In nucleotides, the CDR3 is TGTGCCAGCAGTTACGGGACAGGGGCCTATGGCTACACCTTC. The encoded protein is CASSYGTGAYGYTF.

This rearrangement joins TRBV7-2 to TRBJ2-4; possible D gene TRBD2, 6 bases. The germline V gene encodes CDR1 SGHTA and CDR2 FQGNSA. The V end was cut by 1 base, the J end by 12 bases, with 13 bases between. This CDR3 has 13 residues. Written as DNA, the CDR3 is TGTGCCAGCAGCTTAGGGCCGGGAGCTGATCAGTACTTC. Protein sequence: CASSLGPGADQYF. Supplemented by reference TRBV7-2 and TRBJ2-4, the full variable domain reads GAGVSQSPSNKVTEKGKDVELRCDPISGHTALYWYRQSLGQGLEFLIYFQGNSAPDKSGLPSDRFSAERTGGSVSTLTIQRTQQEDSAVYLCASSLGPGADQYFGAGTRLSVL.

The rearrangement uses TRBV19 and TRBJ2-7; possibly TRBD2 for D (7 bases). This CDR3 is 14 amino acids long. The germline CDR1 and CDR2 sequences are LNHDA and SQIVND (reference sequence). The V gene lost 7 bases and the J gene lost 2 bases, with 15 bases spanning the gap. CDR3 DNA: TGTGCCAGTATGGGGGGGGGCAGCGCCTACGAGCAGTACTTC. It encodes CASMGGGSAYEQYF.

The V gene is TRBV2, the J gene TRBJ2-5, with TRBD1 as a possible D gene (5 bases). V lost 0 bases to trimming and J lost 1 base, with 9 bases between them. This CDR3 has 15 residues. Germline CDR1 SNHLY, CDR2 FYNNEI. CDR3 sequence: CASSEAGRVQETQYF. CDR3 in DNA: TGTGCCAGCAGTGAAGCGGGCAGGGTCCAAGAGACCCAGTACTTC.

The chain combines TRBV6-1 with TRBJ2-2; D is perhaps TRBD2 (6 bases). From germline, CDR1 is MNHNS and CDR2 SASEGT. Trimming pared 6 bases from V and 4 bases from J, leaving 12 bases between. This CDR3 has 14 amino acids. This CDR3 reads CASRLGGSTGELFF. DNA of the CDR3: TGTGCCAGCAGACTTGGAGGGAGCACCGGGGAGCTGTTTTTT.

The V call is TRBV7-2, the J call TRBJ2-1, with 11 positions matching TRBD1. V dropped 5 bases and J dropped 6; count of bases not matched to a gene: 6. This CDR3 region has 15 residues. The germline CDR1 and CDR2 sequences are SGHTA and FQGNSA. CDR3 region: CASSLGTGGANEQFF. CDR3 bases: TGTGCCAGCAGCCTCGGGACAGGGGGTGCCAATGAGCAGTTCTTC.

This clone occurred once. This rearrangement joins TRBV27 to TRBJ1-5; D call uncertain. V lost 2 bases and J 8 bases, leaving 13 bases between the germline ends. CDR3 length equals 14 residues. Germline V CDR1 and CDR2: MNHEY, SMNVEV (reference sequence). CDR3 sequence reads: CASSLREGWEPQHF. The CDR3 DNA reads as TGTGCCAGCAGTTTAAGGGAGGGCTGGGAGCCCCAGCATTTT.

This rearrangement joins TRBV14 to TRBJ1-3, with a possible D match to TRBD1 (6 bases). Trimming removed 1 base from V and 8 bases from J, with 9 bases in between. Per the germline V gene, CDR1 is SGHDN and CDR2 is FVKESK. The CDR3 loop spans 13 amino acids. The CDR3 is CASSQVDRYTIYF. The CDR3, as DNA: TGTGCCAGCAGCCAAGTGGACAGATACACCATATATTTT.

This clone was counted only a few times. J is TRBJ2-1 and V is TRBV7-9, with D perhaps matching TRBD1 or TRBD2 (6 bases each). The V end lost 1 base, the J end lost 12 bases, and 19 bases lay between the germline ends. The germline V gene has CDR1 SEHNR and CDR2 FQNEAQ (reference sequence). There are 15 residues in the CDR3. CDR3 bases: TGTGCCAGCAGCTTAGTGTCAGGGGACTTGGATGGGCAGTTCTTC. Translated: CASSLVSGDLDGQFF.

Relative to its sample, this clone is large. V usage is TRBV19 and J usage is TRBJ2-4, with 8 bases that match TRBD2. The germline V gene encodes CDR1 LNHDA and CDR2 SQIVND (reference sequence). J gave up 1 base and V 7 bases, and 9 bases lay outside the gene matches. CDR3 size: 16 residues. CDR3 nucleotides: TGTGCCAGTACCGACCCGGGAGGGGAGGCCAAAAACATTCAGTACTTC. Protein: CASTDPGGEAKNIQYF.

V usage is TRBV7-6 and J usage is TRBJ2-3; D remains ambiguous. The germline V gene encodes CDR1 SGHVS and CDR2 FNYEAQ. This CDR3 comprises 15 residues. V was pared by 0 bases and J by 1 base, with 8 bases between. Written as DNA, the CDR3 is TGTGCCAGCAGCTTAGCTTTCAAGGGCACAGATACGCAGTATTTT. As protein: CASSLAFKGTDTQYF.

This sequence joins TRBV7-8 and TRBJ2-7; TRBD1 matches at 12 bases. V was clipped by 1 base and J by 9 bases; unmatched bases: 10. The CDR3 has 16 amino acids. Germline CDR1 and CDR2: SGHVS and FQNEAQ. The CDR3 DNA sequence: TGTGCCAGCAGCTTAGTGGCGACCGGGACAGGGGGCGGGCAGTACTTC. This codes for CASSLVATGTGGGQYF.

V is TRBV15 and J is TRBJ2-3; the D call may be TRBD1 or TRBD2 (5 bases each). V lost 6 bases, J lost 2 bases, and 15 bases lay in between. Germline CDR1 is LNHNV and CDR2 is YYDKDF (reference sequence). CDR3 length equals 15 residues. CDR3: CATRTGLEYTDTQYF. The CDR3 bases are TGTGCCACCAGAACAGGACTTGAATACACAGATACGCAGTATTTT.

This clone was observed a single time. The CDR3 protein is CASSPGLTNTGELFF. The CDR3 coding sequence is TGTGCCAGCAGTCCGGGACTTACGAACACCGGGGAGCTGTTTTTT. The chain couples TRBV27 to TRBJ2-2, with a possible D match to TRBD2 (6 bases). The length of the CDR3 is 15 residues. V was clipped by 5 bases and J by 0 bases, with 10 bases between them. Germline V gene data show CDR1 as MNHEY and CDR2 as SMNVEV (reference sequence).

This clone was seen just once. The V gene is TRBV25-1, the J gene TRBJ2-5, with TRBD1 matching over 7 bases. Germline loops: CDR1 MGHDK, CDR2 SYGVNS. The CDR3 spans 14 residues. V lost 3 bases, J lost 3 bases, and 4 bases stayed unmatched. In DNA, the CDR3 is TGTGCCAGCAGTGATCCTCAGGGGGAAGAGACCCAGTACTTC. Translating gives CASSDPQGEETQYF. Combining the CDR3 with reference TRBV25-1 and TRBJ2-5 gives the whole variable domain EADIYQTPRYLVIGTGKKITLECSQTMGHDKMYWYQQDPGMELHLIHYSYGVNSTEKGDLSSESTVSRIRTEHFPLTLESARPSHTSQYLCASSDPQGEETQYFGPGTRLLVL.

The chain couples TRBV5-1 to TRBJ1-5; 8 bases map to TRBD1. Germline CDR1 reads SGHRS; CDR2 reads YFSETQ. Trimming took 4 bases from V and 2 from J; bases not matched to a gene: 5. The CDR3 totals 15 residues. CDR3 coding DNA: TGCGCCAGCAGCATTACAGGGGGAGGCAATCAGCCCCAGCATTTT. It translates to CASSITGGGNQPQHF. Full variable domain (missing parts from reference TRBV5-1 and TRBJ1-5): KAGVTQTPRYLIKTRGQQVTLSCSPISGHRSVSWYQQTPGQGLQFLFEYFSETQRNKGNFPGRFSGRQFSNSRSEMNVSTLELGDSALYLCASSITGGGNQPQHFGDGTRLSIL.

DNA of the CDR3: TGTGCCAGCAGCTTAAGTGGGAGCGGCTCCTACAATGAGCAGTTCTTC. It translates to CASSLSGSGSYNEQFF. V and J are TRBV7-2 and TRBJ2-1; TRBD2 is a possible D gene (5 bases). This CDR3 has 16 residues. Between the trimmed V and J ends, which lost 2 bases and 0 bases, there was a span of 11 bases. The germline V gene has CDR1 SGHTA and CDR2 FQGNSA.

V usage is TRBV28 and J usage is TRBJ1-1; D remains ambiguous. Germline values: CDR1 MDHEN, CDR2 SYDVKM. The V end lost 1 base, the J end lost 5 bases, and 11 bases lay between the germline ends. The CDR3 loop spans 14 amino acids. CDR3 sequence: CASSLLSGRTEAFF. In DNA, the CDR3 is TGTGCCAGCAGTTTATTGTCCGGGAGGACTGAAGCTTTCTTT.